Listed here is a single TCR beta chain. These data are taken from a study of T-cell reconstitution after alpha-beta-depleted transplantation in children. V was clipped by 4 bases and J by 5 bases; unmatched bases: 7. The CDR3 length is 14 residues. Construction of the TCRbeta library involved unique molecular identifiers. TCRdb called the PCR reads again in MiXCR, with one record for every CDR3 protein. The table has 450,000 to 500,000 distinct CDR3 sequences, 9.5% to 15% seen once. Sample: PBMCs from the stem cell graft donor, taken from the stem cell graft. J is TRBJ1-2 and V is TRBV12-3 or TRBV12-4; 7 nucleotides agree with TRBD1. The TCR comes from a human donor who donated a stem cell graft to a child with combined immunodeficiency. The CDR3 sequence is CASSSTRDRYGYTF. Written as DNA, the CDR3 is TGTGCCAGCAGTTCAACTCGGGACAGATATGGCTACACCTTC.